The 24 T cell receptor beta chains presented below share a single source sample, sequenced in a study of vaccination and CD4 T cells after COVID-19 (dated by TCRdb to the early 2020s). This sample's treatment or condition label indicates: roughly 10-day PBMC culture with coronavirus spike peptide pools or control peptides (ViraFEST assay). CD4+ T cells from unexposed donors were collected before the COVID-19 pandemic (2011-2018). Library preparation used PCR. The sample was run on an Illumina iSeq 100. TCR sequencing of DNA from cultured CD4+ T cells used the Oncomine TCR Beta short-read assay at the Johns Hopkins FTIC core. The public sequencing data were trimmed at Q25 with fastp and processed into clonotypes with MiXCR by TCRdb, which kept only in-frame beta chains. Rows with a matching CDR3 protein are joined into one entry that keeps the most common DNA and genes. The sample table contains 1,900 or so distinct CDR3 sequences; only one count was recorded for approximately 15% of them. Of the sample, 22% falls within the top ten clones.

These receptors have no identified antigens. Sequencing was done on a sample of CD4+ T cells from blood, cultured in vitro. These receptors came from a human donor in good health.

This clonotype is medium-sized within its sample. The CDR3 here is CATSRDGHSGNTIYF. The DNA of the CDR3 is TGTGCCACCAGCAGGGACGGACACTCTGGAAACACCATATATTTT. The chain recombines TRBV15 with TRBJ1-3; the D gene is possibly TRBD1 (5 bases). V shed 3 bases and J shed 0 bases, with 9 bases lying between them. Germline V gene lookup returns CDR1 LNHNV and CDR2 YYDKDF (reference sequence). The CDR3 runs to 15 residues.

This clonotype rates as medium-sized. The CDR3 DNA sequence: TGTGCCAGCAGTGAAGGCCCGGTGCGCTATGGCTACACCTTC. It is translated as CASSEGPVRYGYTF. J is TRBJ1-2 and V is TRBV6-1, with D uncertain. The CDR3 extends over 14 amino acids. Germline V gene sequence: CDR1 MNHNS, CDR2 SASEGT. Between the trimmed V and J ends, which lost 1 base and 4 bases, there was a span of 10 bases.

This clonotype was picked up a small number of times. The chain links TRBV7-2 to TRBJ2-7, with 8 positions matching TRBD2. Trimming cost V 2 bases and J 7 bases; bases outside gene matches: 4. The CDR3 runs to 13 residues. In germline, CDR1 is SGHTA, CDR2 FQGNSA. CDR3 DNA: TGTGCCAGCAGCTTATTTCCTAGCGGGGAGCAGTACTTC. Amino acids: CASSLFPSGEQYF.

This clonotype was found a few times. The V and J genes are TRBV18 and TRBJ1-2; TRBD1 aligns across 8 bases. The trim removed 3 bases at V and 4 bases at J, leaving 7 bases unmatched. Germline values: CDR1 KGHSH, CDR2 LQKENI. The CDR3 length is 15 residues. The DNA for the CDR3 is TGTGCCAGCTCACCCGGACAGGGTTATAGCTATGGCTACACCTTC. Its translation is CASSPGQGYSYGYTF. The entire variable domain, with the rest obtained from reference TRBV18 and TRBJ1-2, is as follows: NAGVMQNPRHLVRRRGQEARLRCSPMKGHSHVYWYRQLPEEGLKFMVYLQKENIIDESGMPKERFSAEFPKEGPSILRIQQVVRGDSAAYFCASSPGQGYSYGYTFGSGTRLTVV.

This clonotype showed up just a few times. The gene calls are TRBV5-1 and TRBJ1-1; D gene ambiguous. The V end was cut by 0 bases, the J end by 11 bases, with 14 bases between. The CDR3 sequence is 13 residues long. Looked up from germline, CDR1 is SGHRS and CDR2 is YFSETQ. Here the CDR3 reads CASSLAVGFEAFF. CDR3 coding DNA: TGCGCCAGCAGCTTGGCTGTTGGCTTTGAGGCTTTCTTT.

The CDR3 sequence: CASSLRQGAYNEQFF. DNA for the CDR3: TGTGCCAGCAGCTTACGGCAGGGGGCTTACAATGAGCAGTTCTTC. This chain connects TRBV5-8 to TRBJ2-1; TRBD1 agrees at 8 bases. V shed 2 bases and J 4 bases; nucleotides not matched to a gene: 5. The CDR3 is 15 amino acids. Germline V gives CDR1 SGHTS, CDR2 YDEGEE.

This clonotype was observed a few times. V and J are TRBV5-1 and TRBJ1-1; 11 nucleotides align to TRBD1. Germline trimming cut 3 bases from V and 4 bases from J; bases unmatched to any gene: 8. The CDR3 runs to 16 residues. From germline, CDR1 is SGHRS and CDR2 YFSETQ. CDR3 protein: CASSSAPGQGATEAFF. CDR3 in DNA: TGCGCCAGCAGCTCCGCCCCCGGACAGGGGGCCACTGAAGCTTTCTTT. Using reference TRBV5-1 and TRBJ1-1 for the parts outside the CDR3, the full variable domain is KAGVTQTPRYLIKTRGQQVTLSCSPISGHRSVSWYQQTPGQGLQFLFEYFSETQRNKGNFPGRFSGRQFSNSRSEMNVSTLELGDSALYLCASSSAPGQGATEAFFGQGTRLTVV.

The V call is TRBV6-2 or TRBV6-3, the J call TRBJ2-1, with D uncertain. Trimming cost V 4 bases and J 6 bases, with 13 bases left between them. There are 14 residues in the CDR3. Germline V CDR1 and CDR2: MNHEY, SVGEGT. The CDR3 is CASSSPESFNEQFF. The DNA for the CDR3 is TGTGCCAGCAGTTCGCCAGAAAGCTTCAATGAGCAGTTCTTC.

This clonotype is labeled as medium-sized (0.01 to 0.1%). The J gene is TRBJ2-5, the V gene TRBV7-6; D is unresolved. The length of the CDR3 is 13 residues. Germline CDR1 and CDR2: SGHVS and FNYEAQ. Trimming took off 3 bases at V and 5 bases at J, with 10 bases between the two ends. CDR3 sequence (DNA): TGTGCCAGCAGCTTTAGGGTACGGGAGACCCAGTACTTC. Its translation: CASSFRVRETQYF.

Relative to its sample, this clonotype is medium-sized. The chain links TRBV7-6 to TRBJ2-7, with D perhaps matching TRBD1 (6 bases). The CDR3 runs to 14 residues. Germline assignment: CDR1 SGHVS and CDR2 FNYEAQ. V lost 2 bases and J 2 bases, leaving 10 bases between the germline ends. This CDR3 is CASSLKSGAYEQYF. CDR3 sequence (DNA): TGTGCCAGCAGCTTAAAGTCAGGGGCCTACGAGCAGTACTTC.

This clonotype is labeled as medium-sized. The chain recombines TRBV19 with TRBJ2-3, with unresolved D. The CDR3 is 15 residues long. Germline V gene data show CDR1 as LNHDA and CDR2 as SQIVND (reference sequence). The V and J ends lost 2 bases and 6 bases respectively, with 15 bases between them. This CDR3 is CASSIRHPVGDTQYF. CDR3 coding DNA: TGTGCCAGTAGTATAAGACACCCTGTCGGGGATACGCAGTATTTT.

This clonotype is medium-sized by share. This rearrangement joins TRBV6-2 or TRBV6-3 to TRBJ1-6; 9 bases agree with TRBD1. V lost 0 bases to trimming and J lost 13 bases; unmatched junction nucleotides: 4. CDR1 MNHEY and CDR2 SVGEGT come from the germline V gene. This CDR3 comprises 14 residues. The CDR3 here is CASSYSGQGWPLHF. Written as DNA, the CDR3 is TGTGCCAGCAGTTACTCGGGACAGGGTTGGCCCCTCCACTTT.

In this sample, this clonotype is medium-sized (0.01 to 0.1%). V usage is TRBV28 and J usage is TRBJ1-5; D call uncertain. The CDR3 runs to 15 residues. V was pared by 4 bases and J by 5 bases, with 15 bases between. Germline values: CDR1 MDHEN, CDR2 SYDVKM. In DNA, the CDR3 is TGTGCCAGCAGTTCCCCGGCCGGGGAGTATCAGCCCCAGCATTTT. This codes for CASSSPAGEYQPQHF.

By its share, this clonotype is medium-sized. This sequence joins TRBV18 and TRBJ1-2; D gene unclear. The V gene lost 2 bases and the J gene lost 7 bases, with 14 bases spanning the gap. Looked up from germline, CDR1 is KGHSH and CDR2 is LQKENI. CDR3 length: 14 amino acids. CDR3 sequence: CASSPGREELGYTF. In DNA form, the CDR3 reads TGTGCCAGCTCACCAGGGAGGGAGGAGCTTGGCTACACCTTC.

The V gene is TRBV5-5, the J gene TRBJ2-5; 7 bases are shared with TRBD1. Germline loops: CDR1 SGHKS, CDR2 YYEKEE (reference sequence). The CDR3 has 14 amino acids. The J segment lost 5 bases and the V segment lost 4 bases, leaving 8 bases of the junction unmatched. The CDR3: CASSLDRVQETQYF. CDR3 coding DNA: TGTGCCAGCAGCCTCGACAGGGTCCAGGAGACCCAGTACTTC. Together with reference TRBV5-5 and TRBJ2-5, the CDR3 gives the full variable domain: DAGVTQSPTHLIKTRGQQVTLRCSPISGHKSVSWYQQVLGQGPQFIFQYYEKEERGRGNFPDRFSARQFPNYSSELNVNALLLGDSALYLCASSLDRVQETQYFGPGTRLLVL.

This clonotype is judged medium-sized. This sequence joins TRBV7-2 and TRBJ1-2; no clear D gene. From germline, CDR1 is SGHTA and CDR2 FQGNSA. Trimming removed 3 bases at V and 3 bases at J, with 11 bases between. The CDR3 consists of 14 residues. CDR3 DNA: TGTGCCAGCAGCTTCCGGTGGAGGGACTATGGCTACACCTTC. Protein product: CASSFRWRDYGYTF.

This clonotype turned up a few times. The V call is TRBV5-4, the J call TRBJ2-1; D unclear. This CDR3 spans 15 amino acids. Germline V CDR1 and CDR2: SGHNT, YYREEE (reference sequence). V was pared by 4 bases and J by 0 bases, with 11 bases between. The CDR3 reads CASSIDPTSYNEQFF. For the CDR3, the DNA is TGTGCCAGCAGCATAGACCCCACCTCCTACAATGAGCAGTTCTTC.

The J gene is TRBJ1-1, the V gene TRBV9; maybe TRBD1 (5 bases). Germline V gives CDR1 SGDLS, CDR2 YYNGEE. The CDR3 totals 14 residues. Trimming removed 4 bases at V and 3 bases at J, with 13 bases between. The CDR3: CASSPTRGYTEAFF. For the CDR3, the DNA is TGTGCCAGCAGCCCCACACGGGGGTACACTGAAGCTTTCTTT.

On this clonotype: A junction boundary mismatches the germline segment, possibly from a read error. This rearrangement joins TRBV18 to TRBJ1-1; unclear D gene. The length of the CDR3 is 15 residues. From germline, CDR1 is KGHSH and CDR2 LQKENI. For the CDR3, the DNA is TGTGCCAGCCCACCAGAGGCCCTTGGGTACACTGAAGCTTTCTTT. Residues: CASPPEALGYTEAFF. Supplemented by reference TRBV18 and TRBJ1-1, the full variable domain reads NAGVMQNPRHLVRRRGQEARLRCSPMKGHSHVYWYRQLPEEGLKFMVYLQKENIIDESGMPKERFSAEFPKEGPSILRIQQVVRGDSAAYFCASPPEALGYTEAFFGQGTRLTVV.

This clonotype is categorized as large (0.1 to 1%). The chain carries TRBV6-1 and TRBJ1-2; perhaps TRBD1 as D (5 bases). The CDR3 loop spans 14 amino acids. Germline V lookup: CDR1 MNHNS, CDR2 SASEGT. V lost 7 bases and J lost 8, with 20 bases in between. The CDR3 nucleotides are TGTGCCAGCACCCAAGGGACGGAACCTTGGGGCTACACCTTC. As protein: CASTQGTEPWGYTF.

The chain uses TRBV5-1 and TRBJ2-1, with 9 bases identical to TRBD2. V dropped 2 bases and J dropped 4; count of bases not matched to a gene: 19. Germline CDR1 reads SGHRS; CDR2 reads YFSETQ. CDR3 size: 20 residues. CDR3 bases: TGCGCCAGCAGCTTCCGTCGGTTTGCGGGAGGGCCGGGGAGGTACAATGAGCAGTTCTTC. Its protein is CASSFRRFAGGPGRYNEQFF.

This clonotype rates as large. The chain recombines TRBV7-3 with TRBJ1-1, with 8 nucleotides matching TRBD1. Germline CDR1 and CDR2: SGHTA and FQGTGA. The length of the CDR3 is 13 residues. V dropped 4 bases and J dropped 7; count of bases not matched to a gene: 5. The chain's CDR3 is CASSSQGASEAFF. The CDR3 DNA sequence: TGTGCCAGCAGCTCCCAGGGGGCCAGTGAAGCTTTCTTT. Full variable domain (remainder filled in from reference TRBV7-3 and TRBJ1-1): GAGVSQTPSNKVTEKGKYVELRCDPISGHTALYWYRQSLGQGPEFLIYFQGTGAADDSGLPNDRFFAVRPEGSVSTLKIQRTERGDSAVYLCASSSQGASEAFFGQGTRLTVV.

There are a few counts of this clonotype. V and J are TRBV5-6 and TRBJ2-5, with 11 bases lining up with TRBD1. Germline V gene lookup returns CDR1 SGHDT and CDR2 YYEEEE. There are 15 residues in the CDR3. With 3 bases clipped from V and 5 bases from J, the junction kept 6 bases outside the gene matches. This CDR3 is CASSYGTGGSETQYF. The CDR3 DNA reads as TGTGCCAGCAGCTATGGGACAGGGGGTTCGGAGACCCAGTACTTC.

This clonotype is medium-sized (0.01 to 0.1%). The rearrangement joins TRBV2 to TRBJ1-5; D perhaps matches TRBD1 (5 bases). V lost 3 bases and J 6 bases, leaving 12 bases between the germline ends. Germline CDR1 reads SNHLY; CDR2 reads FYNNEI. CDR3 size: 14 residues. CDR3 nucleotide sequence: TGTGCCAGCAGTGATCAGGGAATGGGTCAGCCCCAGCATTTT. Protein product: CASSDQGMGQPQHF.